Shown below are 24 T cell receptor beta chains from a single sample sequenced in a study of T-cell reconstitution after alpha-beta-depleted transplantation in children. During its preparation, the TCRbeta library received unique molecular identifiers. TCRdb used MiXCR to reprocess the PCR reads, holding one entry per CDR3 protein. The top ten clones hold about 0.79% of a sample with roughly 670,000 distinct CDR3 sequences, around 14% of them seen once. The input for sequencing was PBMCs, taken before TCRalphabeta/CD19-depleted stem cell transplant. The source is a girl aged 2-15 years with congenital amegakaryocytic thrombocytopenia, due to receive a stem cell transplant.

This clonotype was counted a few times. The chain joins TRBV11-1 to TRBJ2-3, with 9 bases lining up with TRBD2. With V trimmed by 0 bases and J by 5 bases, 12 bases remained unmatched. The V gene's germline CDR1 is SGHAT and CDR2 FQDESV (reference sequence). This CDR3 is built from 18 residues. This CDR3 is CASSLASSGRSGGDTQYF. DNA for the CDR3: TGTGCCAGCAGCTTAGCGTCGAGCGGGAGGTCCGGAGGAGATACGCAGTATTTT.

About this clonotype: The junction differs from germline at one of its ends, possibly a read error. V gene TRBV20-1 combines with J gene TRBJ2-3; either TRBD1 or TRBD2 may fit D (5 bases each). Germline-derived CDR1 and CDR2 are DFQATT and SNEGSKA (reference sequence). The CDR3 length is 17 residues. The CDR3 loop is CCAIPLLPADNTDTQYF. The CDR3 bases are TGCTGTGCTATTCCTTTGCTCCCAGCGGACAACACAGATACGCAGTATTTT.

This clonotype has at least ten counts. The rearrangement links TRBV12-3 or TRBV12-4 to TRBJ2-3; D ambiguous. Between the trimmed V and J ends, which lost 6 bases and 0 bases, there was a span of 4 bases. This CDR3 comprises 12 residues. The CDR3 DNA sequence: TGTGCCAGCAGAGCTAGCACAGATACGCAGTATTTT. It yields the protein CASRASTDTQYF.

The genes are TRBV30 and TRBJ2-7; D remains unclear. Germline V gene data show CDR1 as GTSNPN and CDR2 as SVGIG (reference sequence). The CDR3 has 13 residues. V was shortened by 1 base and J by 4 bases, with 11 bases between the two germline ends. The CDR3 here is CAWSGQRLYEQYF. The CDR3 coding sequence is TGTGCCTGGAGTGGTCAGAGATTATACGAGCAGTACTTC.

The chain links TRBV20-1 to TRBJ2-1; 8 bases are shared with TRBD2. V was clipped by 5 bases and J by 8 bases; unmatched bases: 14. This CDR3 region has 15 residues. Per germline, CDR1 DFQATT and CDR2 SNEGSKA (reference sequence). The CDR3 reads CSARHWAGGGYEQFF. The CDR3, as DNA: TGCAGTGCTCGTCATTGGGCGGGAGGTGGGTATGAGCAGTTCTTC.

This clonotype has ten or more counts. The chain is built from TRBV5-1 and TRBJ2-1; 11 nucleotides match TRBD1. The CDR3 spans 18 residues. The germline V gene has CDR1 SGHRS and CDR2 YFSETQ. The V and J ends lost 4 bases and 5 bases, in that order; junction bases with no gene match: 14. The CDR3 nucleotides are TGCGCCAGCAGCAACGCAATCGTTCGGGACAGGGGGAACAATGAGCAGTTCTTC. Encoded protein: CASSNAIVRDRGNNEQFF.

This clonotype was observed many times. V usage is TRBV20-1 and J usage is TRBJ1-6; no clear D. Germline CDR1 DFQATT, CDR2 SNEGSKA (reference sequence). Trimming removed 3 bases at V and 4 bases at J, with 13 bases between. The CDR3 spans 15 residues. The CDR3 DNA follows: TGCAGTGCTAGGTCGGAGAGCCGTTATAATTCACCCCTCCACTTT. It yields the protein CSARSESRYNSPLHF.

The CDR3 region is CSARGFGAGRYEQYF. Here the CDR3 DNA reads TGCAGTGCAAGGGGATTCGGAGCGGGACGCTACGAGCAGTACTTC. The J gene is TRBJ2-7, the V gene TRBV20-1, with 7 bases aligning to TRBD2. CDR1 DFQATT and CDR2 SNEGSKA come from the germline V gene (reference sequence). The J segment lost 3 bases and the V segment lost 6 bases, leaving 14 bases of the junction unmatched. The CDR3 sequence is 15 residues long.

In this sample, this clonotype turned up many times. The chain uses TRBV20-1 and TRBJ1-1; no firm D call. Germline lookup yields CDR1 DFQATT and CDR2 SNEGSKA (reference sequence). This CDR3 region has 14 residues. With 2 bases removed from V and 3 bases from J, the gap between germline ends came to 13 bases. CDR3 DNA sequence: TGCAGTGCTAGAAGTATCGCAGAAGACACTGAAGCTTTCTTT. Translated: CSARSIAEDTEAFF.

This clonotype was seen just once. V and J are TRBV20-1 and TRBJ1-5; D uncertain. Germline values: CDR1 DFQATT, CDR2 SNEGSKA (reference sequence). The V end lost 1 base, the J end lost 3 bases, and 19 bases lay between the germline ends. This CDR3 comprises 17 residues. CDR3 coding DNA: TGCAGTGCTAGAGGGGTTCGGTCGGGAGTACTCAATCAGCCCCAGCATTTT. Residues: CSARGVRSGVLNQPQHF.

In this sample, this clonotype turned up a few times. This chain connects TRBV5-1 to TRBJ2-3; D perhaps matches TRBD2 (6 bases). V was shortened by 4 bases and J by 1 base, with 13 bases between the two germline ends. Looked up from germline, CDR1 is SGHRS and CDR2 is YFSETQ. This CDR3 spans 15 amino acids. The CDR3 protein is CASSPRSSGTDTQYF. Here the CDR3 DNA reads TGCGCCAGCAGCCCCCGTTCTAGCGGCACAGATACGCAGTATTTT.

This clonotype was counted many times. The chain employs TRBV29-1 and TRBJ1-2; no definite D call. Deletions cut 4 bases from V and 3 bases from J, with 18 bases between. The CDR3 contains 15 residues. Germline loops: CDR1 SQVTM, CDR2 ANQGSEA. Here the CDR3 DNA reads TGCAGCGTTGGCCGCCCAGAGGGTAGAGACTATGGCTACACCTTC. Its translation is CSVGRPEGRDYGYTF.

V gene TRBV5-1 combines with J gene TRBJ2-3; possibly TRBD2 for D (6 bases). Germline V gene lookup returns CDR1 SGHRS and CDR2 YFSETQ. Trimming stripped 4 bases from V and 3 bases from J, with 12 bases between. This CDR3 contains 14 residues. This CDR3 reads CASSTGTATDTQYF. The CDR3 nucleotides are TGCGCCAGCAGCACCGGGACTGCGACAGATACGCAGTATTTT.

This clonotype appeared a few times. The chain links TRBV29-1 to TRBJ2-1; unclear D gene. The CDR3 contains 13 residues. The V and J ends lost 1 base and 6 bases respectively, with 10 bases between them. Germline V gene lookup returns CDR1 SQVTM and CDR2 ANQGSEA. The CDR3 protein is CSVEGLVVNEQFF. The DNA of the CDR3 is TGCAGCGTTGAAGGGTTGGTAGTCAATGAGCAGTTCTTC.

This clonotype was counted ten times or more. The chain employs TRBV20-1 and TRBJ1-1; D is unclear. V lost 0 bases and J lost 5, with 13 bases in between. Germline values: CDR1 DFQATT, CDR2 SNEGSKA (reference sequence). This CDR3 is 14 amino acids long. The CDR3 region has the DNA TGCAGTGCTAGAGATCTCAAGGGAGGGACTGAAGCTTTCTTT. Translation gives CSARDLKGGTEAFF.

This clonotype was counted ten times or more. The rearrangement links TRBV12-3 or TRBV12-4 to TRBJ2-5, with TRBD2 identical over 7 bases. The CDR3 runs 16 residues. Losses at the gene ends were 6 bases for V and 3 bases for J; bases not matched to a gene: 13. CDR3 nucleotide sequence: TGTGCCAGCAGCCGAAACAATCTAGCGGCCGAAGAGACCCAGTACTTC. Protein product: CASSRNNLAAEETQYF.

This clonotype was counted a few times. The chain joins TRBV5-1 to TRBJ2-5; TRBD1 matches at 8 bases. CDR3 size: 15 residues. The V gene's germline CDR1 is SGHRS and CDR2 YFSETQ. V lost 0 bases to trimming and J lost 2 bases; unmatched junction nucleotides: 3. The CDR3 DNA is TGCGCCAGCAGCTTGGAACAGGGGGTACAAGAGACCCAGTACTTC. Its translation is CASSLEQGVQETQYF.

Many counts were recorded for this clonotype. CDR3 loop: CSARDRKLPYNEQFF. The DNA of the CDR3 is TGCAGTGCTAGAGATCGGAAGCTTCCCTACAATGAGCAGTTCTTC. The chain employs TRBV20-1 and TRBJ2-1; no clear D. The CDR3 sequence is 15 residues long. The ends were cut back, 0 bases at V and 2 bases at J, with 11 bases in the middle. From germline, CDR1 is DFQATT and CDR2 SNEGSKA (reference sequence).

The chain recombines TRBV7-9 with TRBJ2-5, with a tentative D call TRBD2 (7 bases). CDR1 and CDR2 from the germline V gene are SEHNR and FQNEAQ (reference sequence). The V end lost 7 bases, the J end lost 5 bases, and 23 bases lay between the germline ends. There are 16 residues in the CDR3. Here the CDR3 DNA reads TGTGCCAGCACCGAGCCCCCTAGGGGGGGAATCGAGACCCAGTACTTC. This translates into CASTEPPRGGIETQYF.

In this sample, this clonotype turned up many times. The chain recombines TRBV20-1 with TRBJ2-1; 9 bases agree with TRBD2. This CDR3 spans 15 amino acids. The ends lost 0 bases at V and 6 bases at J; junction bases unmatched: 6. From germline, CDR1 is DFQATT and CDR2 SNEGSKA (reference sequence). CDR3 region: CSARDHTSGLNEQFF. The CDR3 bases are TGCAGTGCTAGAGATCATACTAGCGGGCTCAATGAGCAGTTCTTC.

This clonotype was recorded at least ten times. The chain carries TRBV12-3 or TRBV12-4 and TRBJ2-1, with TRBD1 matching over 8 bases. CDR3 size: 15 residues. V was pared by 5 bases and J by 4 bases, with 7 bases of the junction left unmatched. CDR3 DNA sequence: TGTGCCAGCAGTCCCGGGACAGGATTTTACAATGAGCAGTTCTTC. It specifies CASSPGTGFYNEQFF.

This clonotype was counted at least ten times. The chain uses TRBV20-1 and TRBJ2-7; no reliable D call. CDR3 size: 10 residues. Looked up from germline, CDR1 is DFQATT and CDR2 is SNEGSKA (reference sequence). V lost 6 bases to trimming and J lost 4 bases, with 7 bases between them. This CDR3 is CSAGLYEQYF. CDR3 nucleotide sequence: TGCAGTGCCGGGTTATACGAGCAGTACTTC.

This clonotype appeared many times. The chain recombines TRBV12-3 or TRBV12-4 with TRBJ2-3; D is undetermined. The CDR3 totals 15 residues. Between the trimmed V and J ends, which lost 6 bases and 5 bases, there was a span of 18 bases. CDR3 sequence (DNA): TGTGCCAGCAGCCGAAGGCCCACGCGCGAAGATACGCAGTATTTT. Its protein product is CASSRRPTREDTQYF.

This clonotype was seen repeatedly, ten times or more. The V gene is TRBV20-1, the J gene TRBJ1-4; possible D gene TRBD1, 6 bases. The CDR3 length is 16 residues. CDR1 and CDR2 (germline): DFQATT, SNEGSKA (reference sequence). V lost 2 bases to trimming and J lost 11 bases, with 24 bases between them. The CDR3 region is CSARLIQAGGGGKLFF. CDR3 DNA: TGCAGTGCTAGACTCATACAGGCCGGGGGCGGTGGGAAACTGTTTTTT.